The next 22 T cell receptor beta chains were all read from a single sample in a study of T cells in Graves' hyperthyroidism and ophthalmopathy. The investigators amplified TCR beta CDR3 regions from RNA transcripts. With the HTBI primer set, the TCR CDR3 went through a first round of RT-PCR. MiXCR was run by TCRdb on the multiplex PCR reads, yielding one entry per CDR3 protein. The table lists 500,000 to 650,000 distinct CDR3 sequences, 15% to 20% of them singletons. Sequenced sample: blood. The source is a man in his forties or fifties with Graves' ophthalmopathy.

A word on this clonotype: This may stem from a read error, because a much larger clone lies one nucleotide away. The chain is built from TRBV9 and TRBJ2-1, with 10 bases identical to TRBD2. From germline, CDR1 is SGDLS and CDR2 YYNGEE. V trimming: 4 bases; J trimming: 5 bases; junction bases outside the gene matches: 6. The CDR3 has 15 amino acids. The CDR3 loop is CASSPGTSAHNEQFF. Written as DNA, the CDR3 is TGTGCCAGCAGCCCCGGGACTAGCGCCCACAATGAGCAGTTCTTC.

In its sample, this clonotype was seen many times. The rearrangement links TRBV6-1 to TRBJ2-7, with D unclear. This CDR3 contains 11 residues. Deletions cut 3 bases from V and 4 bases from J, with 4 bases between. Germline lookup yields CDR1 MNHNS and CDR2 SASEGT. DNA for the CDR3: TGTGCCAGCAGTGATGGGTACGAGCAGTACTTC. Residues: CASSDGYEQYF.

This clonotype was observed a handful of times. This chain links TRBV19 with TRBJ1-1, with TRBD1 identical over 7 bases. V dropped 6 bases and J dropped 6; count of bases not matched to a gene: 10. Germline assignment: CDR1 LNHDA and CDR2 SQIVND (reference sequence). The CDR3 runs to 14 residues. CDR3 bases: TGTGCCAGTAGATCCAACAGGGGTCTCGCTGAAGCTTTCTTT. Encoded protein: CASRSNRGLAEAFF.

Remarks on this clonotype: A much larger clonotype is one base distant, so this may be a read error. CDR3 protein: CASSLADRYEEQFF. The CDR3 DNA is TGTGCCAGCAGTTTAGCGGACAGATACGAGGAGCAGTTCTTC. The rearrangement uses TRBV12-3 or TRBV12-4 and TRBJ2-1, with D perhaps TRBD1 (6 bases). Trimming cost V 0 bases and J 10 bases, with 13 bases left between them. The CDR3 is made up of 14 amino acids.

The J gene is TRBJ1-4, the V gene TRBV6-2 or TRBV6-3; D is unresolved. The germline CDR1 and CDR2 sequences are MNHEY and SVGEGT. V was cut by 2 bases and J by 6 bases, with 10 bases left in between. This CDR3 comprises 14 residues. CDR3 sequence: CASSYPGVDEKLFF. The DNA of the CDR3 is TGTGCCAGCAGTTACCCCGGGGTAGATGAAAAACTGTTTTTT.

The chain couples TRBV5-8 to TRBJ2-3; D is perhaps TRBD2 (5 bases). CDR1 is SGHTS, CDR2 YDEGEE, per germline. Between the trimmed V and J ends, which lost 4 bases and 0 bases, there was a span of 15 bases. There are 16 residues in the CDR3. For the CDR3, the DNA is TGTGCCAGCAGCCGTGGACTTCCCCTCAGCACAGATACGCAGTATTTT. This sequence encodes CASSRGLPLSTDTQYF.

This clonotype was counted ten times or more. The CDR3 loop reads CAWRLAGTVEQYF. Written as DNA, the CDR3 is TGTGCCTGGAGATTAGCGGGAACGGTCGAGCAGTACTTC. The rearrangement joins TRBV30 to TRBJ2-7, with TRBD2 identical over 8 bases. Unmatched junction bases numbered 7, after V lost 3 bases and J lost 6 bases. Germline V gene sequence: CDR1 GTSNPN, CDR2 SVGIG (reference sequence). This CDR3 spans 13 amino acids.

This clonotype was seen many times. The chain has TRBV5-1 and TRBJ2-3; D is unresolved. V lost 2 bases and J 5 bases, leaving 6 bases between the germline ends. Germline CDR1 SGHRS, CDR2 YFSETQ. The CDR3 has 12 amino acids. The CDR3 sequence: CASSLAVDTQYF. The CDR3 DNA is TGCGCCAGCAGCTTAGCCGTAGATACGCAGTATTTT. Combining the CDR3 with reference TRBV5-1 and TRBJ2-3 gives the whole variable domain KAGVTQTPRYLIKTRGQQVTLSCSPISGHRSVSWYQQTPGQGLQFLFEYFSETQRNKGNFPGRFSGRQFSNSRSEMNVSTLELGDSALYLCASSLAVDTQYFGPGTRLTVL.

CDR3 nucleotide sequence: TGTGCCAGCAGTGAAGCGGGTTCAGGCACAGATACGCAGTATTTT. This encodes CASSEAGSGTDTQYF. The gene calls are TRBV25-1 and TRBJ2-3, with D tentatively TRBD2 (5 bases). Germline V gene data show CDR1 as MGHDK and CDR2 as SYGVNS. The CDR3 sequence is 15 residues long. Deletions cut 2 bases from V and 1 base from J, with 10 bases between.

This clonotype was detected ten times or more. The chain combines TRBV7-6 with TRBJ2-7; no clear D. Germline V CDR1 and CDR2: SGHVS, FNYEAQ. The CDR3 length is 13 residues. Trimming removed 4 bases at V and 6 bases at J, with 13 bases between. Written as DNA, the CDR3 is TGTGCCAGCAGCTCCCTACGTAGCTTCGAGCAGTACTTC. This sequence encodes CASSSLRSFEQYF. Variable domain in full (rest from reference TRBV7-6 and TRBJ2-7): GAGVSQSPRYKVTKRGQDVALRCDPISGHVSLYWYRQALGQGPEFLTYFNYEAQQDKSGLPNDRFSAERPEGSISTLTIQRTEQRDSAMYRCASSSLRSFEQYFGPGTRLTVT.

This clonotype occurred once. J is TRBJ2-1 and V is TRBV19, with 7 bases lining up with TRBD2. The V gene's germline CDR1 is LNHDA and CDR2 SQIVND (reference sequence). This CDR3 comprises 17 residues. The junction had 13 bases not matched to a gene; V was cut back by 1 base and J by 7 bases. The CDR3 reads CASSIVGEAGWGNEQFF. In nucleotides, the CDR3 is TGTGCCAGTAGTATAGTCGGAGAAGCGGGATGGGGAAATGAGCAGTTCTTC.

This clonotype was found many times. The CDR3 DNA sequence: TGTGCCAGCAGCTCTAGCGGAGGCTACTACAATGAGCAGTTCTTC. Protein sequence: CASSSSGGYYNEQFF. The rearrangement uses TRBV7-2 and TRBJ2-1; 7 bases map to TRBD2. Germline trimming cut 4 bases from V and 3 bases from J; bases unmatched to any gene: 6. Per the germline V gene, CDR1 is SGHTA and CDR2 is FQGNSA. The CDR3 extends over 15 amino acids. Using reference TRBV7-2 and TRBJ2-1 for the parts outside the CDR3, the full variable domain is GAGVSQSPSNKVTEKGKDVELRCDPISGHTALYWYRQSLGQGLEFLIYFQGNSAPDKSGLPSDRFSAERTGGSVSTLTIQRTQQEDSAVYLCASSSSGGYYNEQFFGPGTRLTVL.

The chain carries TRBV19 and TRBJ2-3; D may correspond to TRBD1 or TRBD2 (6 bases each). Germline CDR1 LNHDA, CDR2 SQIVND (reference sequence). Trimming pared 7 bases from V and 9 bases from J, leaving 11 bases between. CDR3 length: 11 amino acids. The CDR3 nucleotides read TGTGCCAGTACTTTGGGGGGCACGCAGTATTTT. Its translation is CASTLGGTQYF. Full variable domain (remainder filled in from reference TRBV19 and TRBJ2-3): DGGITQSPKYLFRKEGQNVTLSCEQNLNHDAMYWYRQDPGQGLRLIYYSQIVNDFQKGDIAEGYSVSREKKESFPLTVTSAQKNPTAFYLCASTLGGTQYFGPGTRLTVL.

This clonotype was found many times. The V gene is TRBV3-1, the J gene TRBJ1-1, with D perhaps matching TRBD1 (5 bases). This CDR3 has 17 residues. Germline loops: CDR1 LGHDT, CDR2 YNNKEL (reference sequence). V was shortened by 1 base and J by 4 bases, with 19 bases between the two germline ends. The DNA of the CDR3 is TGTGCCAGCAGCCAAGTTGCAGGGAGAATGTTAGGCACTGAAGCTTTCTTT. Translation: CASSQVAGRMLGTEAFF.

This clonotype was detected ten times or more. This rearrangement joins TRBV6-5 to TRBJ2-5; possible D gene TRBD1, 6 bases. Germline V CDR1 and CDR2: MNHEY, SVGAGI. This CDR3 is built from 14 residues. The V and J ends lost 2 bases and 2 bases respectively, with 9 bases between them. The CDR3 loop reads CASSYGRGQETQYF. The CDR3 DNA sequence: TGTGCCAGCAGTTACGGCAGGGGACAAGAGACCCAGTACTTC.

This clonotype has only a few counts. The gene calls are TRBV7-9 and TRBJ1-5; 8 nucleotides agree with TRBD1. This CDR3 has 16 residues. Germline CDR1 and CDR2: SEHNR and FQNEAQ (reference sequence). J lost 0 bases, V lost 5 bases, and 6 bases had no gene match. CDR3 in amino acids: CASSRRDRNSNQPQHF. The CDR3 region has the DNA TGTGCCAGCAGCCGCCGGGACAGGAATAGCAATCAGCCCCAGCATTTT.

Details on this clonotype: A much bigger clone sits one base away, suggesting this may be a read error. The chain employs TRBV6-9 and TRBJ2-7, with D tentatively TRBD2 (6 bases). The germline gives CDR1 MNHGY, CDR2 SVAAGI. The length of the CDR3 is 15 residues. V gave up 4 bases and J gave up 5 bases, with 18 bases separating them. The CDR3 DNA follows: TGTGCCAGCAGTTTTGTCGGACCGGGGGAGAACGAGCAGTACTTC. Protein product: CASSFVGPGENEQYF.

The V gene is TRBV11-2, the J gene TRBJ2-7; 8 bases fit TRBD2. Trimming cost V 4 bases and J 3 bases; bases outside gene matches: 5. The CDR3 is 14 amino acids. Germline CDR1 SGHAT, CDR2 FQNNGV. The CDR3: CASSSEREYYEQYF. The CDR3, as DNA: TGTGCCAGCAGCTCCGAGCGGGAGTACTACGAGCAGTACTTC.

This clonotype was seen only a few times. The J gene is TRBJ2-2, the V gene TRBV5-6; 7 positions match TRBD2. J was trimmed by 0 bases and V by 1 base; bases with no gene match: 9. This CDR3 has 18 residues. Germline V CDR1 and CDR2: SGHDT, YYEEEE. DNA for the CDR3: TGTGCCAGCAGCTTGAGACTAGCCGCACGAGCGAACACCGGGGAGCTGTTTTTT. As protein: CASSLRLAARANTGELFF.

The V gene is TRBV29-1, the J gene TRBJ1-5, with D tentatively TRBD1 (5 bases). V dropped 4 bases and J dropped 0 bases, with 7 bases sitting between them. The CDR3 extends over 13 amino acids. Germline V gives CDR1 SQVTM, CDR2 ANQGSEA. CDR3 bases: TGCAGCGTTGGACAGAATAGCAATCAGCCCCAGCATTTT. This sequence encodes CSVGQNSNQPQHF.

This chain connects TRBV30 to TRBJ1-1; D is undetermined. The germline V gene has CDR1 GTSNPN and CDR2 SVGIG (reference sequence). The CDR3 extends over 12 amino acids. With 3 bases removed from V and 9 bases from J, the gap between germline ends came to 14 bases. CDR3 residues: CAWRAAPAKAFF. The DNA of the CDR3 is TGTGCCTGGAGGGCCGCCCCGGCAAAAGCTTTCTTT.

Many counts were recorded for this clonotype. The rearrangement joins TRBV20-1 to TRBJ1-2; D unclear. In germline, CDR1 is DFQATT, CDR2 SNEGSKA (reference sequence). Trimming removed 2 bases at V and 6 bases at J, with 16 bases between. The CDR3 runs to 14 residues. The CDR3 is CSARPQDGGDGYTF. As DNA, the CDR3 is TGCAGTGCTAGACCCCAAGACGGTGGAGATGGCTACACCTTC.